This TCR beta chain derives from a study of T-cell memory formation after mild COVID-19. Germline CDR1 reads MGHDK; CDR2 reads SYGVNS. V lost 5 bases to trimming and J lost 1 base, with 11 bases between them. This CDR3 comprises 14 residues. TCRdb reprocessed the 5' RACE reads via MiXCR and lists one record per CDR3 protein. The data show 280,000 or so distinct CDR3 sequences, 8% to 9% seen once. The chain has TRBV25-1 and TRBJ1-1; D is unresolved. The sequenced sample consisted of PBMCs or a T cell subset sorted from them (not recorded which). The clonotype comes from a man aged 18 to 30 who had mild COVID-19 (a few samples of this study predate the infection). Cell type and time point are not known. The CDR3 bases are TGTGCCAGCAGTAATCTAGACCGGAACACTGAAGCTTTCTTT. Amino acids: CASSNLDRNTEAFF. The variable domain in full, completed from reference TRBV25-1 and TRBJ1-1, reads EADIYQTPRYLVIGTGKKITLECSQTMGHDKMYWYQQDPGMELHLIHYSYGVNSTEKGDLSSESTVSRIRTEHFPLTLESARPSHTSQYLCASSNLDRNTEAFFGQGTRLTVV.